The clone carrying this TCR beta chain was seen more than once but under ten times. Alongside a J-beta primer mix, a sample-barcoded 5' primer served in a second PCR lasting roughly 7 to 12 cycles. All cDNA molecules were each tagged by a template-switch adaptor with 12 random nucleotides. TCRdb re-derived calls from the 5' RACE reads in MiXCR, one entry per CDR3 protein. The profile covers about 1,800,000 distinct CDR3 sequences, with 28% appearing a single time and roughly 8.2% taken by the ten largest. The source of the sample is a study of blood T cells in healthy people across ages. The CDR3 is 17 residues long. After removal of 0 bases from V and 2 bases from J, the junction contained 3 bases not matched to a gene. It was approximately 10 milliliters of peripheral blood that were drawn from each donor.

The receptor's source is a woman in her thirties in good health. The rearrangement uses TRBV12-3 or TRBV12-4 and TRBJ2-5; 13 bases line up with TRBD2. The sample comprised blood. The CDR3 DNA reads as TGTGCCAGCAGTTTAGCGACTAGCGGGGGGATGCAAGAGACCCAGTACTTC. Its protein is CASSLATSGGMQETQYF.